Sequencing of this T cell receptor (beta chain) was carried out in a study of cytomegalovirus exposure and HLA in healthy donors. Study-wide points: Published work reported that the classifier diagnosed cytomegalovirus status with high specificity and sensitivity.

Primers for the PCR totalled 60 Vbeta and 13 Jbeta. Method: immunoSEQ multiplex PCR; TCRdb's copy keeps in-frame clones and lacks some. The repertoire has some 190,000 clones, more than 70% of them found once; the top ten carry 1.3% to 1.5%. A word on this clone: Its antigen remains unknown.

With V trimmed by 1 base and J by 1 base, 8 bases remained unmatched. The length of the CDR3 is 17 residues. The V gene's germline CDR1 is MGHRA and CDR2 YSYEKL. This sequence originates from a girl aged 5-17 years in good health and CMV-seropositive. V and J are TRBV4-1 and TRBJ2-3; 7 bases map to TRBD1. What was sequenced was PBMCs. The chain's CDR3 is CASSQARQGVGTDTQYF. The DNA of the CDR3 is TGCGCCAGCAGCCAAGCAAGACAGGGTGTGGGCACAGATACGCAGTATTTT.